These 8 T cell receptor beta chains originate from one sample sequenced in a study of T cells in Graves' hyperthyroidism and ophthalmopathy. Regions amplified from RNA transcripts were the TCR beta CDR3 regions. The study used the HTBI primer set for a first-round RT-PCR of the TCR CDR3. A single record per CDR3 protein comes from TCRdb applying MiXCR to the multiplex PCR reads. The repertoire holds 460,000 or so distinct CDR3 sequences, with roughly an eighth as singletons. Sequenced material: blood. These receptors were obtained from a woman under 30 with Graves' hyperthyroidism.

This clonotype was detected ten times or more. The V call is TRBV11-3, the J call TRBJ1-1; TRBD1 matches 8 bases. The CDR3 extends over 15 amino acids. Germline V gene data show CDR1 as SGHNT and CDR2 as YENEEA. The V segment lost 2 bases and the J segment 5 bases; nucleotides outside the gene matches: 7. The CDR3 reads CASSLPRTGRTEAFF. CDR3 DNA: TGTGCCAGCAGCTTACCGAGGACAGGGAGGACTGAAGCTTTCTTT.

This clonotype came up a few times. This sequence may be a read error, since a much larger clone differs from it by one base. The V gene is TRBV7-3, the J gene TRBJ1-1; D remains ambiguous. Trimming stripped 2 bases from V and 4 bases from J, with 5 bases between. Germline values: CDR1 SGHTA, CDR2 FQGTGA. CDR3 length: 12 amino acids. CDR3 protein: CASSLRITEAFF. The CDR3 nucleotides read TGTGCCAGCAGCTTACGGATCACTGAAGCTTTCTTT. The full variable domain, its missing parts supplied by reference TRBV7-3 and TRBJ1-1, is GAGVSQTPSNKVTEKGKYVELRCDPISGHTALYWYRQSLGQGPEFLIYFQGTGAADDSGLPNDRFFAVRPEGSVSTLKIQRTERGDSAVYLCASSLRITEAFFGQGTRLTVV.

This clonotype was recorded at least ten times. The chain is built from TRBV6-1 and TRBJ1-1, with a weak D call TRBD1 (5 bases). The germline V gene has CDR1 MNHNS and CDR2 SASEGT. This CDR3 is built from 14 residues. Trimming pared 6 bases from V and 0 bases from J, leaving 11 bases between. CDR3 amino acids: CASRQGFLNTEAFF. The DNA for the CDR3 is TGTGCCAGCAGGCAGGGATTCCTGAACACTGAAGCTTTCTTT.

This clonotype was observed a handful of times. The V call is TRBV20-1, the J call TRBJ1-1; TRBD1 agrees at 7 bases. CDR1 and CDR2 from the germline V gene are DFQATT and SNEGSKA (reference sequence). The CDR3 spans 17 residues. With 3 bases clipped from V and 6 bases from J, the junction kept 19 bases outside the gene matches. DNA of the CDR3: TGCAGTGCTAGGGGCTGGGACAGCTCCTATTATGGGTCTGAAGCTTTCTTT. Its protein is CSARGWDSSYYGSEAFF.

V usage is TRBV15 and J usage is TRBJ2-7; 9 bases are a match to TRBD2. Germline CDR1 is LNHNV and CDR2 is YYDKDF (reference sequence). The CDR3 loop spans 16 amino acids. The ends lost 4 bases at V and 5 bases at J; junction bases unmatched: 12. In DNA form, the CDR3 reads TGTGCCACCAGCACCGACCTTAGCGGGAGCTTTGACGAGCAGTACTTC. This translates into CATSTDLSGSFDEQYF.

This clonotype was found many times. This rearrangement joins TRBV25-1 to TRBJ2-7; 14 bases align to TRBD2. The CDR3 spans 17 residues. Germline CDR1 is MGHDK and CDR2 is SYGVNS. The junction had 8 bases not matched to a gene; V was cut back by 3 bases and J by 4 bases. The CDR3 sequence is CASSDRTSGRSSYEQYF. The CDR3 nucleotides are TGTGCCAGCAGTGACCGGACTAGCGGGAGGTCCTCTTACGAGCAGTACTTC.

DNA for the CDR3: TGCAGCGCGATCGGTGGGTCAGGGGGCAAAAACACTGAAGCTTTCTTT. It specifies CSAIGGSGGKNTEAFF. The chain carries TRBV29-1 and TRBJ1-1; 8 nucleotides match TRBD1. The CDR3 has 16 residues. Germline assignment: CDR1 SQVTM and CDR2 ANQGSEA. The junction had 15 bases not matched to a gene; V was cut back by 7 bases and J by 2 bases.

This clonotype has ten or more counts. V is TRBV25-1 and J is TRBJ1-1; 7 nucleotides align to TRBD1. Germline lookup yields CDR1 MGHDK and CDR2 SYGVNS. The CDR3 has 15 amino acids. V lost 4 bases and J lost 3; bases outside the gene matches: 8. In DNA form, the CDR3 reads TGTGCCAGCAGTGCATCCCCGCAGGGGGACACTGAAGCTTTCTTT. Translating it yields CASSASPQGDTEAFF. Filled out from reference TRBV25-1 and TRBJ1-1, the complete variable domain reads EADIYQTPRYLVIGTGKKITLECSQTMGHDKMYWYQQDPGMELHLIHYSYGVNSTEKGDLSSESTVSRIRTEHFPLTLESARPSHTSQYLCASSASPQGDTEAFFGQGTRLTVV.